Listed below are T cell receptor beta chains from one sample, sequenced in a study of blood T cell repertoires in COVID-19. The method was immunoSEQ multiplex PCR; TCRdb's version includes in-frame clones alone and lacks a portion of them. In the table there are 200,000 to 250,000 clones, roughly 85% of which are singletons. Sequenced material: peripheral blood. The receptor set was obtained from a young man with active or convalescent COVID-19. Each CDR3 is given with its conserved first and last residue. Each record gives: clone size, D gene, V gene, J gene, CDR3 protein, CDR3 DNA. The D gene is left open where the match is weak. Size is omitted from some rows. Given values are once, few, many or a class for expanded clones.

abundance: NA; d_gene: TRBD1; v_gene: TRBV19; j_gene: TRBJ1-2; CDR3aa: CASSSQGVRYGYTF; CDR3nt: TGTGCCAGTTCATCGCAGGGGGTCCGCTATGGCTACACCTTC
abundance: few; d_gene: NA; v_gene: TRBV20-1; j_gene: TRBJ1-3; CDR3aa: CSASSVSGNTIYF; CDR3nt: TGCAGTGCTAGTTCAGTTTCTGGAAACACCATATATTTT
abundance: NA; d_gene: NA; v_gene: TRBV7-9; j_gene: TRBJ1-1; CDR3aa: CASSLGQARGTEAFF; CDR3nt: TGTGCCAGCAGCTTAGGGCAGGCGAGGGGGACTGAAGCTTTCTTT
abundance: NA; d_gene: NA; v_gene: TRBV7-9; j_gene: TRBJ1-5; CDR3aa: CASSTSGVSNQPQHF; CDR3nt: TGTGCCAGCAGCACCTCAGGGGTGAGCAATCAGCCCCAGCATTTT
abundance: NA; d_gene: TRBD1; v_gene: TRBV3-1/TRBV3-2; j_gene: TRBJ2-1; CDR3aa: CASSLPTGPPYNEQFF; CDR3nt: TGTGCCAGCAGCCTTCCGACAGGGCCACCTTACAATGAGCAGTTCTTC
abundance: NA; d_gene: NA; v_gene: TRBV7-2; j_gene: TRBJ1-1; CDR3aa: CASSLQGPTEAFF; CDR3nt: TGTGCCAGCAGCCTTCAGGGGCCCACTGAAGCTTTCTTT
abundance: few; d_gene: TRBD1; v_gene: TRBV7-2; j_gene: TRBJ1-5; CDR3aa: CASSLGQGQYQPQHF; CDR3nt: TGTGCCAGCAGCTTGGGACAGGGGCAATATCAGCCCCAGCATTTT
abundance: NA; d_gene: NA; v_gene: TRBV3-1/TRBV3-2; j_gene: TRBJ2-1; CDR3aa: CASSQDLRRNEQFF; CDR3nt: TGTGCCAGCAGCCAAGATCTCAGGCGAAATGAGCAGTTCTTC
abundance: NA; d_gene: NA; v_gene: TRBV6-2/TRBV6-3; j_gene: TRBJ1-1; CDR3aa: CASSTHISTEAFF; CDR3nt: TGTGCCAGCAGTACCCACATCTCCACTGAAGCTTTCTTT
abundance: NA; d_gene: TRBD2; v_gene: TRBV7-9; j_gene: TRBJ2-5; CDR3aa: CASSLGREGPWETQYF; CDR3nt: TGTGCCAGCAGCTTGGGTCGGGAGGGCCCATGGGAGACCCAGTACTTC
abundance: NA; d_gene: TRBD1; v_gene: TRBV25-1; j_gene: TRBJ2-2; CDR3aa: CASSALGQANTGELFF; CDR3nt: TGTGCCAGCAGTGCCCTGGGACAGGCGAACACCGGGGAGCTGTTTTTT
abundance: NA; d_gene: TRBD1; v_gene: TRBV2; j_gene: TRBJ1-2; CDR3aa: CASTPVDRASYGYTF; CDR3nt: TGTGCCAGCACACCGGTAGACAGGGCCTCCTATGGCTACACCTTC
abundance: once; d_gene: TRBD2; v_gene: TRBV27; j_gene: TRBJ2-7; CDR3aa: CASKLLTSGRYEQYF; CDR3nt: TGTGCCAGCAAACTGCTCACTAGCGGGAGGTACGAGCAGTACTTC
abundance: NA; d_gene: NA; v_gene: TRBV5-1; j_gene: TRBJ1-1; CDR3aa: CASSLGIRRGFVNTEAFF; CDR3nt: TGCGCCAGCAGCTTGGGGATTAGACGCGGATTCGTGAACACTGAAGCTTTCTTT
abundance: NA; d_gene: NA; v_gene: TRBV12-3/TRBV12-4; j_gene: TRBJ1-2; CDR3aa: CASSLGQGYGYTF; CDR3nt: TGTGCCAGCAGTTTAGGGCAGGGCTATGGCTACACCTTC
abundance: NA; d_gene: NA; v_gene: TRBV7-8; j_gene: TRBJ2-7; CDR3aa: CASSGGRSYEQYF; CDR3nt: TGTGCCAGCAGCGGAGGTAGATCCTACGAGCAGTACTTC
abundance: NA; d_gene: NA; v_gene: TRBV2; j_gene: TRBJ2-5; CDR3aa: CASEAREETQYF; CDR3nt: TGTGCCAGCGAGGCCAGGGAAGAGACCCAGTACTTC
abundance: NA; d_gene: TRBD1; v_gene: TRBV5-1; j_gene: TRBJ1-2; CDR3aa: CASSSTGGNYGYTF; CDR3nt: TGCGCCAGCAGCTCAACAGGGGGGAACTATGGCTACACCTTC
abundance: NA; d_gene: TRBD1; v_gene: TRBV5-1; j_gene: TRBJ1-4; CDR3aa: CASSYEPGQGAKIYEKLFF; CDR3nt: TGCGCCAGCAGCTACGAACCGGGACAGGGGGCGAAGATATATGAAAAACTGTTTTTT
abundance: NA; d_gene: NA; v_gene: TRBV15; j_gene: TRBJ1-1; CDR3aa: CATSRQGNTEAFF; CDR3nt: TGTGCCACCAGCAGACAGGGGAACACTGAAGCTTTCTTT
abundance: NA; d_gene: NA; v_gene: TRBV5-6; j_gene: TRBJ2-2; CDR3aa: CASSFGRTGELFF; CDR3nt: TGTGCCAGCAGCTTTGGGAGGACCGGGGAGCTGTTTTTT
abundance: NA; d_gene: TRBD1; v_gene: TRBV3-1/TRBV3-2; j_gene: TRBJ1-3; CDR3aa: CASSQTGTAASGNTIYF; CDR3nt: TGTGCCAGCAGCCAAACCGGGACAGCCGCCTCTGGAAACACCATATATTTT
abundance: NA; d_gene: NA; v_gene: TRBV3-1/TRBV3-2; j_gene: TRBJ2-1; CDR3aa: CASSQETRLEQFF; CDR3nt: TGTGCCAGCAGCCAGGAGACTAGGCTTGAGCAGTTCTTC
abundance: NA; d_gene: NA; v_gene: TRBV18; j_gene: TRBJ1-6; CDR3aa: CASSPLDSGNSPLHF; CDR3nt: TGTGCCAGCTCACCTCTCGACAGTGGTAATTCACCCCTCCACTTT
abundance: NA; d_gene: TRBD1; v_gene: TRBV7-8; j_gene: TRBJ1-4; CDR3aa: CASSSQFDRGLSEKLFF; CDR3nt: TGTGCCAGCAGCTCACAATTTGACAGGGGGCTGAGTGAAAAACTGTTTTTT
abundance: NA; d_gene: TRBD1; v_gene: TRBV4-3; j_gene: TRBJ2-7; CDR3aa: CASSQTPGQGAYEQYF; CDR3nt: TGCGCCAGCAGCCAAACACCGGGACAGGGGGCTTACGAGCAGTACTTC
abundance: NA; d_gene: NA; v_gene: TRBV2; j_gene: TRBJ1-2; CDR3aa: CASSDRAGYGYTF; CDR3nt: TGTGCCAGCAGTGATCGGGCGGGCTATGGCTACACCTTC
abundance: NA; d_gene: NA; v_gene: TRBV5-1; j_gene: TRBJ1-4; CDR3aa: CASSKGAGGDHFEKLFF; CDR3nt: TGCGCCAGCAGTAAAGGTGCGGGGGGCGATCATTTTGAAAAACTGTTTTTT
abundance: once; d_gene: TRBD1; v_gene: TRBV7-3; j_gene: TRBJ2-1; CDR3aa: CASSNRGLGYQFF; CDR3nt: TGTGCCAGCAGCAACAGGGGCCTGGGGTATCAGTTCTTC
abundance: NA; d_gene: TRBD2; v_gene: TRBV7-9; j_gene: TRBJ2-3; CDR3aa: CASSRGLAGETDTQYF; CDR3nt: TGTGCCAGCAGCCGAGGACTAGCGGGGGAGACAGATACGCAGTATTTT
abundance: NA; d_gene: NA; v_gene: TRBV19; j_gene: TRBJ1-5; CDR3aa: CASSTGHPSNQPQHF; CDR3nt: TGTGCCAGTAGTACTGGACACCCGAGCAATCAGCCCCAGCATTTT
abundance: NA; d_gene: NA; v_gene: TRBV6-5; j_gene: TRBJ2-1; CDR3aa: CASRPSILNEQFF; CDR3nt: TGTGCCAGCAGGCCGAGTATTCTCAATGAGCAGTTCTTC
abundance: NA; d_gene: NA; v_gene: TRBV15; j_gene: TRBJ1-2; CDR3aa: CATSRDSDSTVVGGYTF; CDR3nt: TGTGCCACCAGCAGAGATTCCGATTCGACAGTCGTAGGTGGCTACACCTTC
abundance: few; d_gene: TRBD2; v_gene: TRBV28; j_gene: TRBJ2-5; CDR3aa: CASSLSLAGVETQYF; CDR3nt: TGTGCCAGCAGTTTATCGCTAGCGGGAGTAGAGACCCAGTACTTC
abundance: NA; d_gene: NA; v_gene: TRBV2; j_gene: TRBJ1-4; CDR3aa: CASTPEAINEKLFF; CDR3nt: TGTGCCAGCACCCCCGAAGCGATTAATGAAAAACTGTTTTTT
abundance: few; d_gene: TRBD2; v_gene: TRBV3-1/TRBV3-2; j_gene: TRBJ2-7; CDR3aa: CASRQSGGSNEQYF; CDR3nt: TGTGCCAGCAGACAAAGCGGGGGTTCGAACGAGCAGTACTTC
abundance: NA; d_gene: NA; v_gene: TRBV28; j_gene: TRBJ2-3; CDR3aa: CASSLTSHTQYF; CDR3nt: TGTGCCAGCAGTTTGACTTCACATACGCAGTATTTT
abundance: NA; d_gene: NA; v_gene: TRBV28; j_gene: TRBJ2-5; CDR3aa: CASSPTTGRGASKTQYF; CDR3nt: TGTGCCAGCAGTCCCACCACAGGGAGAGGCGCTTCGAAGACCCAGTACTTC
abundance: NA; d_gene: TRBD2; v_gene: TRBV5-4; j_gene: TRBJ2-5; CDR3aa: CASSLSLAEGETQYF; CDR3nt: TGTGCCAGCAGCTTGTCACTAGCGGAGGGAGAGACCCAGTACTTC
abundance: few; d_gene: NA; v_gene: TRBV28; j_gene: TRBJ1-1; CDR3aa: CASEGGTEAFF; CDR3nt: TGTGCCAGTGAGGGGGGGACTGAAGCTTTCTTT
abundance: NA; d_gene: NA; v_gene: TRBV28; j_gene: TRBJ2-7; CDR3aa: CASGLANEQYF; CDR3nt: TGTGCCAGCGGACTTGCGAACGAGCAGTACTTC
abundance: NA; d_gene: NA; v_gene: TRBV4-1; j_gene: TRBJ1-1; CDR3aa: CASSHAGYSEAFF; CDR3nt: TGCGCCAGCAGCCACGCGGGTTATTCTGAAGCTTTCTTT
abundance: NA; d_gene: TRBD1; v_gene: TRBV28; j_gene: TRBJ1-4; CDR3aa: CASSLGQGMGHEKLFF; CDR3nt: TGTGCCAGCAGTTTGGGACAGGGTATGGGACATGAAAAACTGTTTTTT
abundance: NA; d_gene: NA; v_gene: TRBV3-1/TRBV3-2; j_gene: TRBJ2-7; CDR3aa: CASSNRGRLDYEQYF; CDR3nt: TGTGCCAGCAGCAATCGGGGGAGACTCGACTACGAGCAGTACTTC
abundance: NA; d_gene: NA; v_gene: TRBV7-2; j_gene: TRBJ1-2; CDR3aa: CASSRGGTTNYGYTF; CDR3nt: TGTGCCAGCAGTCGAGGCGGGACGACTAACTATGGCTACACCTTC
abundance: NA; d_gene: TRBD1; v_gene: TRBV5-4; j_gene: TRBJ2-5; CDR3aa: CASSLSDRGVTTQYF; CDR3nt: TGTGCCAGCAGCCTGTCGGACAGGGGGGTTACGACCCAGTACTTC
abundance: NA; d_gene: TRBD1; v_gene: TRBV30; j_gene: TRBJ2-7; CDR3aa: CACDRESRYEQYF; CDR3nt: TGTGCCTGCGACAGGGAGTCTCGGTACGAGCAGTACTTC
abundance: NA; d_gene: TRBD1; v_gene: TRBV14; j_gene: TRBJ1-1; CDR3aa: CASSQDFGTGRVTEAFF; CDR3nt: TGTGCCAGCAGCCAAGATTTTGGGACAGGGAGGGTAACTGAAGCTTTCTTT
abundance: NA; d_gene: NA; v_gene: TRBV28; j_gene: TRBJ2-1; CDR3aa: CASTQRGDFYNEQFF; CDR3nt: TGTGCCAGCACTCAAAGAGGGGACTTTTACAATGAGCAGTTCTTC
abundance: few; d_gene: TRBD1; v_gene: TRBV6-5; j_gene: TRBJ1-4; CDR3aa: CASSYSGTGVEKLFF; CDR3nt: TGTGCCAGCAGTTACTCGGGGACAGGGGTTGAAAAACTGTTTTTT
abundance: NA; d_gene: TRBD1; v_gene: TRBV25-1; j_gene: TRBJ1-1; CDR3aa: CASVGTGINTEAFF; CDR3nt: TGTGCCAGCGTTGGGACAGGGATAAACACTGAAGCTTTCTTT